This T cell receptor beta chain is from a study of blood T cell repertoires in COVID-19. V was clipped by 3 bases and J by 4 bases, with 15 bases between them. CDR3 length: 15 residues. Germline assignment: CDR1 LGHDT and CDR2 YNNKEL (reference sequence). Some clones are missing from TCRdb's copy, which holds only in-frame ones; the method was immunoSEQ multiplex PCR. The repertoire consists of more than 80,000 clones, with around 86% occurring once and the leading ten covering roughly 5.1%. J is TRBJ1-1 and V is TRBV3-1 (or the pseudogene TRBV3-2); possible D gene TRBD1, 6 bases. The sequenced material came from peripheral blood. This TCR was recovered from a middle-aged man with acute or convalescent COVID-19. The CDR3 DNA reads TGTGCCAGCAGCCAGGCACAGGGTTCCGGCACTGAAGCTTTCTTT. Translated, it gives CASSQAQGSGTEAFF.